The present entry profiles one TCR beta chain with its context. Its matching antigen is unknown. A junction boundary mismatches the germline segment, possibly from a read error. The V gene's germline CDR1 is LNHDA and CDR2 SQIVND (reference sequence). This CDR3 spans 14 amino acids. The record originates from a study of OX40 agonist ivuxolimab in advanced cancers. Study at large: Cancers in dose escalation were hepatocellular, melanoma, renal cell and head and neck.

Study-wide points: Relative to CD4+ cells, CD8+ T cells on average had more expanded clones.

The method was immunoSEQ multiplex PCR; TCRdb's version includes in-frame clones alone and lacks a portion of them. Here the sample spans tens of thousands of clones, roughly 80% being singletons. This TCR derives from an adult with an advanced solid tumor such as melanoma, head and neck, liver or kidney cancer. The starting material was CD4+ or CD8+ T cells sorted from blood, obtained in a trial of the OX40 agonist ivuxolimab. The chain carries TRBV19 and TRBJ2-5; D is undetermined. The CDR3 coding sequence is TGTGCCAGTAGTTTCGGCACCGGGCGAGAGGCCCAGTACTTC. The encoded protein is CASSFGTGREAQYF.